A selection of T cell receptor beta chains follows, all from one sample in a study of CD8 T cells in ankylosing spondylitis. TCRdb ran MiXCR on the 5' RACE reads and lists one entry per CDR3 protein. The sample includes 150,000 to 200,000 distinct CDR3 sequences, 15% to 20% seen only once; the top ten take roughly 4%. The specimen was blood, either unsorted or a sorted T cell fraction (not recorded which). These receptor sequences come from a male donor aged 5-29 years with ankylosing spondylitis or in good health (not recorded which). Each CDR3 is given with its conserved first and last residue. The D gene is left open where the match is weak. Part of the rows lack a size; the others show once, few, many or a class for expanded clones.

j_gene: TRBJ2-1; d_gene: .; v_gene: TRBV7-9; abundance: many; CDR3nt: TGTGCCAGCAGTGTGCCTGGACTACTTGCCAATGAGCAGTTCTTC; CDR3aa: CASSVPGLLANEQFF
j_gene: TRBJ2-7; d_gene: .; v_gene: TRBV6-6; abundance: many; CDR3nt: TGTGCCAGCAGTCCAACGGCCCTAGGGGACGAGCAGTACTTC; CDR3aa: CASSPTALGDEQYF
j_gene: TRBJ1-2; d_gene: .; v_gene: TRBV20-1; abundance: many; CDR3nt: TGCAGTGCTAGCGGGCGAGCTAACTATGGCTACACCTTC; CDR3aa: CSASGRANYGYTF
j_gene: TRBJ2-6; d_gene: TRBD2; v_gene: TRBV9; abundance: many; CDR3nt: TGTGCCAGCGTAGCGGGAGACGATGAGTCTGGGGCCAACGTCCTGACTTTC; CDR3aa: CASVAGDDESGANVLTF
j_gene: TRBJ1-1; d_gene: .; v_gene: TRBV20-1; abundance: many; CDR3nt: TGCAGTGCTAGATCTGGGGGATACACTGAAGCTTTCTTT; CDR3aa: CSARSGGYTEAFF
j_gene: TRBJ2-2; d_gene: TRBD2; v_gene: TRBV10-3; abundance: .; CDR3nt: TGTGCCATCAGGGCTAGCGGGACGAACACCGGGGAGCTGTTTTTT; CDR3aa: CAIRASGTNTGELFF
j_gene: TRBJ2-7; d_gene: TRBD2; v_gene: TRBV5-1; abundance: many; CDR3nt: TGCGCCAGCAGCTTGTGGGGGGGTCGGACCGCTGCGTCCTACGAGCAGTACTTC; CDR3aa: CASSLWGGRTAASYEQYF
j_gene: TRBJ2-1; d_gene: TRBD2; v_gene: TRBV7-8; abundance: many; CDR3nt: TGTGCCAGCAGCTTGGAACTTCGGCTACTAGCGGGTACCTACAATGAGCAGTTCTTC; CDR3aa: CASSLELRLLAGTYNEQFF
j_gene: TRBJ2-3; d_gene: TRBD2; v_gene: TRBV7-8; abundance: many; CDR3nt: TGTGCCAGCAGCTTACAGACTAGCGGGAGCCCAGATACGCAGTATTTT; CDR3aa: CASSLQTSGSPDTQYF
j_gene: TRBJ2-7; d_gene: TRBD2; v_gene: TRBV12-3/TRBV12-4; abundance: many; CDR3nt: TGTGCCAGCCAGGCGGGAGCCTACGAGCAGTACTTC; CDR3aa: CASQAGAYEQYF
j_gene: TRBJ2-7; d_gene: TRBD2; v_gene: TRBV12-3/TRBV12-4; abundance: many; CDR3nt: TGTGCCAGCAGTGGGACTAGCGGGAGGGCCAATTTCTACGAGCAGTACTTC; CDR3aa: CASSGTSGRANFYEQYF
j_gene: TRBJ1-2; d_gene: .; v_gene: TRBV4-1; abundance: many; CDR3nt: TGCGCCAGCAGCCTCGATGGGGAGGGAGCGTATGGCTACACCTTC; CDR3aa: CASSLDGEGAYGYTF
j_gene: TRBJ2-1; d_gene: .; v_gene: TRBV5-1; abundance: many; CDR3nt: TGCGCCAGCAGCTTGCGGGTCGTGGGATACAATGAGCAGTTCTTC; CDR3aa: CASSLRVVGYNEQFF
j_gene: TRBJ2-3; d_gene: .; v_gene: TRBV4-2; abundance: many; CDR3nt: TGTGCCAGCAGCCAAGAGGGACGGGAAACAGATACGCAGTATTTT; CDR3aa: CASSQEGRETDTQYF
j_gene: TRBJ2-1; d_gene: .; v_gene: TRBV13; abundance: .; CDR3nt: TGTGCCAGCAGCTTCTTGGCGGGATTAGCCTACAATGAGCAGTTCTTC; CDR3aa: CASSFLAGLAYNEQFF
j_gene: TRBJ2-2; d_gene: .; v_gene: TRBV20-1; abundance: many; CDR3nt: TGCAGTGCTAGAGATCAAGTAAAATCGAACACCGGGGAGCTGTTTTTT; CDR3aa: CSARDQVKSNTGELFF
j_gene: TRBJ2-3; d_gene: .; v_gene: TRBV5-1; abundance: many; CDR3nt: TGCGCCAGCAGCTTAGGGCTCACAGATACGCAGTATTTT; CDR3aa: CASSLGLTDTQYF
j_gene: TRBJ1-2; d_gene: TRBD1; v_gene: TRBV20-1; abundance: many; CDR3nt: TGCAGTGCTACTCGACAGGGGGGTGGCTACACCTTC; CDR3aa: CSATRQGGGYTF
j_gene: TRBJ2-7; d_gene: TRBD1; v_gene: TRBV20-1; abundance: many; CDR3nt: TGCAGTGCCCATCCCGGGACAGGGGTCGGCGAGCAGTACTTC; CDR3aa: CSAHPGTGVGEQYF
j_gene: TRBJ2-7; d_gene: .; v_gene: TRBV27; abundance: many; CDR3nt: TGTGCCAGCGGGGTGGGGGCAGGCTTTGGAGAGCAGTACTTC; CDR3aa: CASGVGAGFGEQYF
j_gene: TRBJ2-2; d_gene: .; v_gene: TRBV6-5; abundance: many; CDR3nt: TGTGCCAGCGAGGGGCAGTTGGGCACCGGGGAGCTGTTTTTT; CDR3aa: CASEGQLGTGELFF
j_gene: TRBJ2-2; d_gene: .; v_gene: TRBV29-1; abundance: many; CDR3nt: TGCAGCTGCCGGGCCGCCTTTTCCGGGGAGCTGTTTTTT; CDR3aa: CSCRAAFSGELFF
j_gene: TRBJ1-5; d_gene: TRBD1; v_gene: TRBV24-1; abundance: many; CDR3nt: TGTGCCACCAAGGGGACAGCTCTCTTGGAGTGTTGGAATCAGCCCCAGCATTTT; CDR3aa: CATKGTALLECWNQPQHF
j_gene: TRBJ2-5; d_gene: TRBD2; v_gene: TRBV6-5; abundance: .; CDR3nt: TGTGCCAGCAGCTCCCCGGGACTAGCTCGTCTGCAAGAGACCCAGTACTTC; CDR3aa: CASSSPGLARLQETQYF